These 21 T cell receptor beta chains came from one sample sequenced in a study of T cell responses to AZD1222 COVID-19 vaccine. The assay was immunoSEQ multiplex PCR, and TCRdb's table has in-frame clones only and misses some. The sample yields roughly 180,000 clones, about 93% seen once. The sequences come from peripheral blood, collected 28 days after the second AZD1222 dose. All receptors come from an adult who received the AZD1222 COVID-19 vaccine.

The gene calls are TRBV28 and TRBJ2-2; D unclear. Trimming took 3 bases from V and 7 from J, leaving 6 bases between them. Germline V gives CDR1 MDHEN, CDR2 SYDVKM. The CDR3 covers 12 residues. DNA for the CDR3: TGTGCCAGCAGTTTTCCGCGCGGGGAGCTGTTTTTT. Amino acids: CASSFPRGELFF.

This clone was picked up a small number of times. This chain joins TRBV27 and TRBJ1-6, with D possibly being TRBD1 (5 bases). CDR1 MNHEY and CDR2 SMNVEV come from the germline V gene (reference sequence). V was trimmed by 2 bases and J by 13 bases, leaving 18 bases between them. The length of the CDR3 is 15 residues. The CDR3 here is CASSLMGVREVPLHF. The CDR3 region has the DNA TGTGCCAGCAGTTTAATGGGGGTGCGAGAGGTGCCCCTCCACTTT.

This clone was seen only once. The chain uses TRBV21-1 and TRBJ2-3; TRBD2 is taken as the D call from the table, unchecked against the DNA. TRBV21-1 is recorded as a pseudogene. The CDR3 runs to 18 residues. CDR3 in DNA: TGTGCCAGCAGCAAAGCGCTTTGCGCGGGACTAGCGTCAGATACGCAGTATTTT. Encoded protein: CASSKALCAGLASDTQYF.

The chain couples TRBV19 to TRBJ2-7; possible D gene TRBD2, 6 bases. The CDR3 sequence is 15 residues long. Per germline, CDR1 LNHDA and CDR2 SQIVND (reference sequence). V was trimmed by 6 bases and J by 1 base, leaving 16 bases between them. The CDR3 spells CASSRGEAASYEQYF. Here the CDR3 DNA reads TGTGCCAGTAGCCGAGGGGAGGCAGCGTCCTACGAGCAGTACTTC.

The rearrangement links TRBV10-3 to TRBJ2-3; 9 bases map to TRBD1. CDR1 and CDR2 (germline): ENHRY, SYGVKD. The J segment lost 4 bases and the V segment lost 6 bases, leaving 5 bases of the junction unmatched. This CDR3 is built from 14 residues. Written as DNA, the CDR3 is TGTGCCATCAGGGGGACAGGGACCTCAGATACGCAGTATTTT. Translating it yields CAIRGTGTSDTQYF.

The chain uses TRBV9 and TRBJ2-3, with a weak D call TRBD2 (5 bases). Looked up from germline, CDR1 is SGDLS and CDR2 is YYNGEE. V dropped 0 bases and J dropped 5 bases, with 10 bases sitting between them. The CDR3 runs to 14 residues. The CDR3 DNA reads TGTGCCAGCAGCGTAGATAGCGCGGTAGATACGCAGTATTTT. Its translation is CASSVDSAVDTQYF.

The CDR3, as DNA: TGTGCCTGGGGCGCGAGGGGGATCGGTACCGGGGAGCTGTTTTTT. Translation: CAWGARGIGTGELFF. V usage is TRBV30 and J usage is TRBJ2-2; the D gene is possibly TRBD1 (6 bases). V was cut by 5 bases and J by 5 bases, with 18 bases left in between. The CDR3 sequence is 15 residues long. The V gene's germline CDR1 is GTSNPN and CDR2 SVGIG (reference sequence).

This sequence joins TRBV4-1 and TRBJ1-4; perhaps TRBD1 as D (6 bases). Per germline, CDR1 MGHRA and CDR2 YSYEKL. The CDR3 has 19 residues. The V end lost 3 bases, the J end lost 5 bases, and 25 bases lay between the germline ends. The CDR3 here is CASSQPERVRGRSNEKLFF. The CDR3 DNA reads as TGCGCCAGCAGCCAGCCAGAGAGGGTTAGGGGGAGATCGAATGAAAAACTGTTTTTT.

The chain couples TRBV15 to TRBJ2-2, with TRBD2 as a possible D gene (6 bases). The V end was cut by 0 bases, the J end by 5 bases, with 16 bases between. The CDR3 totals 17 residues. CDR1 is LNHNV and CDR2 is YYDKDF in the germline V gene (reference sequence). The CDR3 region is CATSRDLRQGGTGELFF. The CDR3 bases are TGTGCCACCAGCAGAGATCTGCGGCAGGGAGGAACCGGGGAGCTGTTTTTT.

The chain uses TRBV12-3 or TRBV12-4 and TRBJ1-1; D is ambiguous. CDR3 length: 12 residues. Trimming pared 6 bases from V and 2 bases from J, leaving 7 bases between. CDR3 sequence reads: CASRMTNTEAFF. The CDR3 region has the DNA TGTGCCAGCAGAATGACAAACACTGAAGCTTTCTTT.

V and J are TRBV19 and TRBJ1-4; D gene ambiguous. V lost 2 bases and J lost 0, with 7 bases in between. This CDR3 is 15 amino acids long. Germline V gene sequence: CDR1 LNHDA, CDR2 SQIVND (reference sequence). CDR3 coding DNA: TGTGCCAGTAGTATATCCGCGACAACTAATGAAAAACTGTTTTTT. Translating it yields CASSISATTNEKLFF.

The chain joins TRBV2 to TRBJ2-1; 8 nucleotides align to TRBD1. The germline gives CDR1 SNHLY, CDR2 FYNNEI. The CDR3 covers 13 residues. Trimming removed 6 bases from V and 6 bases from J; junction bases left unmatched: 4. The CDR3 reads CASRTGEGNEQFF. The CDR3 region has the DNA TGTGCCAGCAGGACAGGGGAAGGCAATGAGCAGTTCTTC.

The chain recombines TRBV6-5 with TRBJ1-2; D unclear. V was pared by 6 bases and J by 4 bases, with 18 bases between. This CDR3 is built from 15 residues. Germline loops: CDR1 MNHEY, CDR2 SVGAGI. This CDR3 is CASSRLGLKLYGYTF. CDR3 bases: TGTGCCAGCAGCCGACTCGGACTGAAGCTCTATGGCTACACCTTC.

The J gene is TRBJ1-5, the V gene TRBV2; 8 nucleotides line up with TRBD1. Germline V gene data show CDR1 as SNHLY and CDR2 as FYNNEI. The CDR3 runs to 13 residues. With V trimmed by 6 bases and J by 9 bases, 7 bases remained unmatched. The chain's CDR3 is CASSGQGRMPQHF. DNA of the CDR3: TGTGCCAGCAGCGGACAGGGCCGGATGCCCCAGCATTTT.

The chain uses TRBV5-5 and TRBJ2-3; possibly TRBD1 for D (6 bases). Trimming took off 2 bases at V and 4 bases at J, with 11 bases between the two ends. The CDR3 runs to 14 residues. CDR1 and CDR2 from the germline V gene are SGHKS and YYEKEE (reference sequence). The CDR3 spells CASSFTGPPDTQYF. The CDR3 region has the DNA TGTGCCAGCAGCTTCACAGGGCCGCCAGATACGCAGTATTTT.

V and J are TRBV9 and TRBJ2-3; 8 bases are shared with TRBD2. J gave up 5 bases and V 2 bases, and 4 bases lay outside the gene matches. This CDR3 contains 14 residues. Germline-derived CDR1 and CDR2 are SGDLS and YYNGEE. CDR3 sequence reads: CASSVAGGKDTQYF. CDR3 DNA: TGTGCCAGCAGCGTCGCGGGAGGAAAAGATACGCAGTATTTT.

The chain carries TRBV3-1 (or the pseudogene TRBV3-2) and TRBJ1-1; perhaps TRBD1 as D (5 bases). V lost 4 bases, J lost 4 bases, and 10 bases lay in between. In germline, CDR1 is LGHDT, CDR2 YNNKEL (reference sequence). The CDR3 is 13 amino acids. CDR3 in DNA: TGTGCCAGCAGCCCGGGGACCCTCACTGAAGCTTTCTTT. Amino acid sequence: CASSPGTLTEAFF.

The CDR3 DNA reads TGTGCCAGCAGCTCCAGCGGGACCACCGGGGAGCTGTTTTTT. It is translated as CASSSSGTTGELFF. The rearrangement uses TRBV28 and TRBJ2-2; TRBD2 aligns across 7 bases. The CDR3 totals 14 residues. V shed 6 bases and J 4 bases; nucleotides not matched to a gene: 5. CDR1 MDHEN and CDR2 SYDVKM come from the germline V gene.

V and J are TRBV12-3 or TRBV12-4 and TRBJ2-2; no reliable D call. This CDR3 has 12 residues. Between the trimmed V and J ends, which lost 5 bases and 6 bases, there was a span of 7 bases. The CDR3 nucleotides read TGTGCCAGCAGTCCTACCGCCGGGGAGCTGTTTTTT. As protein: CASSPTAGELFF.

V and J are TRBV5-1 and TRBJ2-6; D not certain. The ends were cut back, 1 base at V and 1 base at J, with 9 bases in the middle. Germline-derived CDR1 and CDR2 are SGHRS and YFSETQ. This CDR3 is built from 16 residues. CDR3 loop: CASSLSRVSGANVLTF. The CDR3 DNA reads TGCGCCAGCAGCTTGAGTAGGGTTTCTGGGGCCAACGTCCTGACTTTC.

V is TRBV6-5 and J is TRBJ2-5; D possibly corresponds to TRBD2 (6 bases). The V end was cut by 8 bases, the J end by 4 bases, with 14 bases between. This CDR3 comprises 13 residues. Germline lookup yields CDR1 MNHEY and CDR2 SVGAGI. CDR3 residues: CASSRWRGETQYF. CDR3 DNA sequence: TGTGCCAGCTCTAGGTGGCGGGGAGAGACCCAGTACTTC.